One and the same sample provided the 26 T cell receptor beta chains below, sequenced in a study of OX40 agonist ivuxolimab in advanced cancers. Using immunoSEQ multiplex PCR, the repertoire was profiled, and TCRdb retains in-frame clones only, with some absent. This table has roughly 80,000 clones, under 90% appearing once. The sequenced sample was CD4+ or CD8+ T cells sorted from blood, obtained in a trial of the OX40 agonist ivuxolimab. Every receptor here comes from an adult with an advanced solid tumor such as melanoma, head and neck, liver or kidney cancer.

The chain links TRBV2 to TRBJ2-3; unclear D gene. This CDR3 comprises 13 residues. The V end was cut by 8 bases, the J end by 5 bases, with 14 bases between. Germline V gene data show CDR1 as SNHLY and CDR2 as FYNNEI. The DNA of the CDR3 is TGTGCCAGCCTTACCGGTAGAGGAGATACGCAGTATTTT. It specifies CASLTGRGDTQYF.

This sequence joins TRBV18 and TRBJ1-4, with 10 bases lining up with TRBD1. CDR3 length: 14 residues. Germline V gene data show CDR1 as KGHSH and CDR2 as LQKENI. V lost 3 bases and J lost 7; bases outside the gene matches: 2. The CDR3 region is CASSPGQGGEKLFF. In nucleotides, the CDR3 is TGTGCCAGCTCACCTGGACAGGGGGGTGAAAAACTGTTTTTT.

Written as DNA, the CDR3 is TGTGCCAGCAGCTTAGTAACAGGGATGTCCTACAATGAGCAGTTCTTC. Protein sequence: CASSLVTGMSYNEQFF. V gene TRBV7-9 combines with J gene TRBJ2-1; a weak D match, TRBD1 (6 bases). Trimming took 1 base from V and 1 from J, leaving 11 bases between them. The germline V gene has CDR1 SEHNR and CDR2 FQNEAQ (reference sequence). The CDR3 consists of 16 residues.

The chain couples TRBV5-1 to TRBJ1-1; TRBD1 agrees at 7 bases. Trimming at V came to 0 bases and at J to 4 bases, leaving 3 bases not matched to a gene. The CDR3 has 14 residues. Germline V gives CDR1 SGHRS, CDR2 YFSETQ. CDR3 amino acids: CASSLVQGRTEAFF. The CDR3 DNA reads as TGCGCCAGCAGCTTGGTACAGGGGCGCACTGAAGCTTTCTTT. The whole variable domain, remainder taken from reference TRBV5-1 and TRBJ1-1, is KAGVTQTPRYLIKTRGQQVTLSCSPISGHRSVSWYQQTPGQGLQFLFEYFSETQRNKGNFPGRFSGRQFSNSRSEMNVSTLELGDSALYLCASSLVQGRTEAFFGQGTRLTVV.

The chain combines TRBV5-1 with TRBJ2-5; D ambiguous. The V end was cut by 2 bases, the J end by 0 bases, with 8 bases between. CDR3 length: 14 residues. Germline values: CDR1 SGHRS, CDR2 YFSETQ. The CDR3 is CASSFGMDQETQYF. The DNA of the CDR3 is TGCGCCAGCAGCTTTGGAATGGACCAAGAGACCCAGTACTTC.

The V gene is TRBV28, the J gene TRBJ2-7; TRBD2 agrees at 7 bases. Trimming cost V 3 bases and J 2 bases; bases outside gene matches: 4. The CDR3 covers 14 residues. Germline loops: CDR1 MDHEN, CDR2 SYDVKM. This CDR3 reads CASSFPSGAYEQYF. The CDR3 bases are TGTGCCAGCAGTTTTCCTAGCGGAGCCTACGAGCAGTACTTC.

The chain links TRBV5-1 to TRBJ2-5; perhaps TRBD2 as D (5 bases). V was trimmed by 0 bases and J by 6 bases, leaving 12 bases between them. Germline lookup yields CDR1 SGHRS and CDR2 YFSETQ. CDR3 size: 14 residues. CDR3 coding DNA: TGCGCCAGCAGCTTGGCCGGGGAAGAAAAGACCCAGTACTTC. Encoded protein: CASSLAGEEKTQYF.

There are a few counts of this clone. The V gene is TRBV18, the J gene TRBJ2-7; TRBD1 aligns across 8 bases. J lost 5 bases, V lost 4 bases, and 10 bases had no gene match. The CDR3 length is 15 residues. Per the germline V gene, CDR1 is KGHSH and CDR2 is LQKENI. The CDR3 sequence is CASSRSTGVLDEQYF. DNA for the CDR3: TGTGCCAGCTCACGTTCGACAGGGGTCCTGGACGAGCAGTACTTC.

CDR3 region: CASSAEGNTIYF. The CDR3 bases are TGCGCCAGCAGCGCGGAGGGAAACACCATATATTTT. The chain carries TRBV5-1 and TRBJ1-3; no clear D. Germline loops: CDR1 SGHRS, CDR2 YFSETQ. V lost 4 bases, J lost 4 bases, and 6 bases lay in between. The CDR3 covers 12 residues.

This chain joins TRBV7-2 and TRBJ2-1, with 12 bases identical to TRBD2. The CDR3 covers 16 residues. Germline values: CDR1 SGHTA, CDR2 FQGNSA. V lost 1 base, J lost 9 bases, and 7 bases stayed unmatched. The CDR3 region has the DNA TGTGCCAGCAGCTTAGTGTTGTCTAGCGGGAGGGCTGAGCAGTTCTTC. Protein: CASSLVLSSGRAEQFF.

The genes are TRBV5-1 and TRBJ1-4; no reliable D call. CDR1 is SGHRS and CDR2 is YFSETQ in the germline V gene. Trimming shortened V by 0 bases and J by 4 bases, and 7 bases separated the two germline ends. The CDR3 has 14 residues. In DNA, the CDR3 is TGCGCCAGCAGCTTGGAAGGAGATAATGAAAAACTGTTTTTT. It yields the protein CASSLEGDNEKLFF.

CDR3 bases: TGTGCCAGCCGCCCGAGGGGGGGTTCAGATACGCAGTATTTT. It encodes CASRPRGGSDTQYF. The gene calls are TRBV7-3 and TRBJ2-3; possible D gene TRBD2, 7 bases. This CDR3 is 14 amino acids long. The germline gives CDR1 SGHTA, CDR2 FQGTGA. V was cut by 8 bases and J by 4 bases, with 16 bases left in between.

This chain connects TRBV28 to TRBJ1-5; D is ambiguous. CDR1 MDHEN and CDR2 SYDVKM come from the germline V gene. Trimming removed 10 bases from V and 1 base from J, with 14 bases in between. The CDR3 totals 14 residues. CDR3 sequence reads: CATRSRVSNQPQHF. Here the CDR3 DNA reads TGTGCCACCAGGAGTCGGGTCAGCAATCAGCCCCAGCATTTT.

The chain couples TRBV4-3 to TRBJ1-1; 9 nucleotides agree with TRBD1. The V segment lost 0 bases and the J segment 7 bases; nucleotides outside the gene matches: 6. CDR3 length: 15 residues. Germline assignment: CDR1 LGHNA and CDR2 YSLEER. The CDR3 spells CASSQDGTGQREAFF. For the CDR3, the DNA is TGCGCCAGCAGCCAAGATGGGACAGGGCAACGTGAAGCTTTCTTT.

This rearrangement joins TRBV6-5 to TRBJ2-1; D unclear. V lost 11 bases and J 0 bases, leaving 11 bases between the germline ends. In germline, CDR1 is MNHEY, CDR2 SVGAGI. The CDR3 is 13 amino acids. The CDR3 loop reads CADPLSSYNEQFF. The DNA of the CDR3 is TGTGCCGACCCCCTTAGCTCCTACAATGAGCAGTTCTTC.

The chain uses TRBV4-3 and TRBJ1-4; D remains unclear. V dropped 0 bases and J dropped 5 bases, with 10 bases sitting between them. The CDR3 consists of 15 residues. Germline CDR1 LGHNA, CDR2 YSLEER. CDR3 nucleotides: TGCGCCAGCAGCCAAGATATAGCGATAAATGAAAAACTGTTTTTT. Protein product: CASSQDIAINEKLFF.

With regard to this clone: The sample holds other DNA sequences that translate to the same CDR3. This chain links TRBV6-5 with TRBJ2-1; a possible D gene is TRBD1 (5 bases). V was clipped by 3 bases and J by 0 bases, with 9 bases between them. Germline lookup yields CDR1 MNHEY and CDR2 SVGAGI. The CDR3 is made up of 15 amino acids. The CDR3 DNA sequence: TGTGCCAGCAGTTATGGGGCAAGCTCCTACAATGAGCAGTTCTTC. Its translation: CASSYGASSYNEQFF.

CDR3 protein: CSVDTGGTDTQYF. The CDR3 coding sequence is TGCAGCGTTGACACAGGGGGCACAGATACGCAGTATTTT. The chain is built from TRBV29-1 and TRBJ2-3, with 7 nucleotides matching TRBD1. Trimming at V came to 3 bases and at J to 1 base, leaving 1 base not matched to a gene. The CDR3 consists of 13 residues. Germline assignment: CDR1 SQVTM and CDR2 ANQGSEA.

The chain is built from TRBV27 and TRBJ2-1; either TRBD1 or TRBD2 may fit D (6 bases each). The germline CDR1 and CDR2 sequences are MNHEY and SMNVEV (reference sequence). The CDR3 consists of 14 residues. Trimming cost V 3 bases and J 5 bases, with 11 bases left between them. CDR3 bases: TGTGCCAGCAGTTTCGGGGGCCGAAACAATGAGCAGTTCTTC. Amino acid sequence: CASSFGGRNNEQFF.

The chain links TRBV5-1 to TRBJ2-7; TRBD1 matches 7 bases. J was trimmed by 4 bases and V by 0 bases; bases with no gene match: 13. The CDR3 is made up of 17 amino acids. CDR1 is SGHRS and CDR2 is YFSETQ in the germline V gene. The CDR3 nucleotides are TGCGCCAGCAGCTTGGGATTTGTGACAGGGCCGGAGTACGAGCAGTACTTC. Translated, it gives CASSLGFVTGPEYEQYF.

The chain joins TRBV28 to TRBJ1-2; D is uncertain. The CDR3 has 13 residues. Germline CDR1 reads MDHEN; CDR2 reads SYDVKM. V gave up 2 bases and J gave up 5 bases, with 9 bases separating them. This CDR3 reads CASSLVQNYGYTF. CDR3 DNA: TGTGCCAGCAGTTTAGTGCAGAATTATGGCTACACCTTC.

This chain connects TRBV5-1 to TRBJ2-1, with 11 bases lining up with TRBD2. This CDR3 comprises 19 residues. Unmatched junction bases numbered 20, after V lost 4 bases and J lost 8 bases. Germline CDR1 SGHRS, CDR2 YFSETQ. The CDR3 DNA follows: TGCGCCAGCAGCACCCCGGCTAAGGAACTAGCGGGGGCTCGAGATGAGCAGTTCTTC. As protein: CASSTPAKELAGARDEQFF.

This sequence joins TRBV7-9 and TRBJ2-1; possible D gene TRBD1, 5 bases. The germline gives CDR1 SEHNR, CDR2 FQNEAQ (reference sequence). V was cut by 3 bases and J by 3 bases, with 12 bases left in between. The CDR3 is 15 amino acids. CDR3 in amino acids: CASSLGQGVYNEQFF. In DNA, the CDR3 is TGTGCCAGCAGCTTGGGCCAGGGTGTCTACAATGAGCAGTTCTTC. Based on the CDR3 plus reference TRBV7-9 and TRBJ2-1, the full variable domain is DTGVSQNPRHKITKRGQNVTFRCDPISEHNRLYWYRQTLGQGPEFLTYFQNEAQLEKSRLLSDRFSAERPKGSFSTLEIQRTEQGDSAMYLCASSLGQGVYNEQFFGPGTRLTVL.

The chain has TRBV5-1 and TRBJ1-5; D perhaps matches TRBD1 (6 bases). Trimming stripped 4 bases from V and 3 bases from J, with 14 bases between. The CDR3 runs 15 residues. Germline values: CDR1 SGHRS, CDR2 YFSETQ. Here the CDR3 DNA reads TGCGCCAGCAGCCCGGGGGGCGGCAACAATCAGCCCCAGCATTTT. Protein product: CASSPGGGNNQPQHF.

The V gene is TRBV7-3, the J gene TRBJ2-6, with 9 bases matching TRBD1. Unmatched junction bases numbered 4, after V lost 8 bases and J lost 2 bases. The CDR3 length is 15 residues. Germline lookup yields CDR1 SGHTA and CDR2 FQGTGA. The chain's CDR3 is CASGTGSPGANVLTF. The DNA for the CDR3 is TGTGCCAGCGGGACAGGGTCCCCTGGGGCCAACGTCCTGACTTTC.

This chain connects TRBV5-4 to TRBJ2-3; unclear D gene. Trimming removed 5 bases from V and 2 bases from J, with 12 bases in between. The CDR3 is 14 amino acids. The germline V gene has CDR1 SGHNT and CDR2 YYREEE (reference sequence). In DNA, the CDR3 is TGTGCCAGCAGTATGGACGGATTCACAGATACGCAGTATTTT. This codes for CASSMDGFTDTQYF.